The 15 T cell receptor beta chains given below trace back to one sample, sequenced in a study of blood T cell repertoires in COVID-19. Clones were read by immunoSEQ multiplex PCR, and TCRdb kept only the in-frame ones, dropping some. The sample shows about 70,000 clones, more than 80% of them seen only once. Sequencing was carried out using peripheral blood. Receptor source: a man older than 75 with acute or convalescent COVID-19.

This chain's CDR3 is CASASGTDIGGYTF. CDR3 in DNA: TGTGCCAGCGCTTCAGGGACAGACATCGGTGGCTACACCTTC. The rearrangement links TRBV28 to TRBJ1-2; 7 nucleotides match TRBD1. CDR1 and CDR2 from the germline V gene are MDHEN and SYDVKM. This CDR3 is built from 14 residues. The V gene end was trimmed by 8 bases and the J gene end by 7 bases; junction bases not matched to a gene: 13.

The rearrangement links TRBV4-3 to TRBJ2-7; D may be TRBD2 (6 bases). The V and J ends lost 4 bases and 4 bases respectively, with 17 bases between them. Per germline, CDR1 LGHNA and CDR2 YSLEER. The CDR3 spans 15 residues. CDR3 coding DNA: TGCGCCAGCAGCCGAGGAGCGGGCCCTGGGTACGAGCAGTACTTC. Translating gives CASSRGAGPGYEQYF.

This chain joins TRBV24-1 and TRBJ2-3; D unresolved. CDR1 is KGHDR and CDR2 is SFDVKD in the germline V gene. V was cut by 8 bases and J by 4 bases, with 6 bases left in between. The CDR3 sequence is 11 residues long. CDR3: CATKQADTQYF. DNA for the CDR3: TGTGCCACCAAGCAAGCAGATACGCAGTATTTT.

The CDR3 spells CASSPSGTGMANQPQHF. CDR3 bases: TGTGCCAGCTCACCCTCCGGGACAGGGATGGCTAATCAGCCCCAGCATTTT. The gene calls are TRBV18 and TRBJ1-5; 9 bases match TRBD1. CDR1 KGHSH and CDR2 LQKENI come from the germline V gene. The CDR3 extends over 17 amino acids. V trimming: 3 bases; J trimming: 4 bases; junction bases outside the gene matches: 10.

The DNA for the CDR3 is TGTGCCAGCAGTCGACGGGAGATCGCTAGCGGGGGGCTTAATGAGCAGTTCTTC. Translating gives CASSRREIASGGLNEQFF. The rearrangement links TRBV6-6 to TRBJ2-1, with 11 positions matching TRBD2. Germline loops: CDR1 MNHNY, CDR2 SVGAGI (reference sequence). CDR3 length: 18 amino acids. V shed 5 bases, J shed 7 bases, and the junction held 16 bases outside the gene matches.

The chain combines TRBV5-4 with TRBJ2-3; 14 nucleotides line up with TRBD2. With 2 bases clipped from V and 4 bases from J, the junction kept 6 bases outside the gene matches. CDR1 is SGHNT, CDR2 YYREEE, per germline (reference sequence). This CDR3 is 17 amino acids long. The CDR3 is CASSFTTSGGASDTQYF. CDR3 coding DNA: TGTGCCAGCAGCTTTACGACTAGCGGGGGGGCCTCAGATACGCAGTATTTT. Drawing the rest from reference TRBV5-4 and TRBJ2-3, the complete variable domain is ETGVTQSPTHLIKTRGQQVTLRCSSQSGHNTVSWYQQALGQGPQFIFQYYREEENGRGNFPPRFSGLQFPNYSSELNVNALELDDSALYLCASSFTTSGGASDTQYFGPGTRLTVL.

This chain uses TRBV5-1 with TRBJ1-4; D perhaps matches TRBD1 (6 bases). This CDR3 region has 14 residues. Germline V CDR1 and CDR2: SGHRS, YFSETQ. Trimming stripped 0 bases from V and 8 bases from J, with 11 bases between. CDR3 DNA: TGCGCCAGCAGCTTGGAACAGGGCGGGGAAAAACTGTTTTTT. Protein product: CASSLEQGGEKLFF.

The V gene is TRBV6-5, the J gene TRBJ2-3, with D possibly TRBD2 on 6 matching bases. With 3 bases removed from V and 4 bases from J, the gap between germline ends came to 11 bases. Germline-derived CDR1 and CDR2 are MNHEY and SVGAGI. There are 14 residues in the CDR3. The CDR3 coding sequence is TGTGCCAGCAGTTATTGGAGGGATCCAGATACGCAGTATTTT. Translation gives CASSYWRDPDTQYF.

The genes are TRBV6-1 and TRBJ2-4; 7 bases align to TRBD1. Germline V gene lookup returns CDR1 MNHNS and CDR2 SASEGT. The CDR3 is 15 residues long. The junction had 10 bases not matched to a gene; V was cut back by 3 bases and J by 8 bases. CDR3 protein: CASSEKTGSADIQYF. In DNA form, the CDR3 reads TGTGCCAGCAGTGAGAAGACAGGGAGTGCGGACATTCAGTACTTC.

This chain joins TRBV11-2 and TRBJ2-3; 7 bases match TRBD2. CDR1 is SGHAT, CDR2 FQNNGV, per germline. CDR3 length: 16 amino acids. Losses at the gene ends were 1 base for V and 1 base for J; bases not matched to a gene: 5. The DNA of the CDR3 is TGTGCCAGCAGCTTAGGGGCTAGCGGCCGCACAGATACGCAGTATTTT. Its translation: CASSLGASGRTDTQYF.

The V call is TRBV7-6, the J call TRBJ2-4, with TRBD1 matching 12 bases. The CDR3 runs 19 residues. V shed 2 bases and J 6 bases; nucleotides not matched to a gene: 14. CDR1 and CDR2 from the germline V gene are SGHVS and FNYEAQ. CDR3 coding DNA: TGTGCCAGCAGCTTAAGTACATCCGGGACAGGGGGCAGGGGAAACATTCAGTACTTC. Protein sequence: CASSLSTSGTGGRGNIQYF.

The chain has TRBV6-5 and TRBJ2-7, with 12 positions matching TRBD1. CDR1 and CDR2 from the germline V gene are MNHEY and SVGAGI. The V segment lost 4 bases and the J segment 4 bases; nucleotides outside the gene matches: 5. The CDR3 loop spans 15 amino acids. The CDR3: CASSSPGQGAYEQYF. In DNA, the CDR3 is TGTGCCAGCAGTTCCCCGGGACAGGGGGCTTACGAGCAGTACTTC.

The rearrangement links TRBV29-1 to TRBJ1-2; 7 bases line up with TRBD1. CDR3 size: 13 residues. Germline CDR1 and CDR2: SQVTM and ANQGSEA. After removal of 6 bases from V and 3 bases from J, the junction contained 7 bases not matched to a gene. Here the CDR3 reads CSVADRVDYGYTF. CDR3 sequence (DNA): TGCAGCGTAGCTGACAGGGTGGACTATGGCTACACCTTC.

CDR3 loop: CASSQERTSGATDTQYF. The DNA of the CDR3 is TGCGCCAGCAGCCAAGAAAGGACTAGCGGGGCCACAGATACGCAGTATTTT. The chain joins TRBV4-3 to TRBJ2-3; 12 bases align to TRBD2. Germline-derived CDR1 and CDR2 are LGHNA and YSLEER. This CDR3 has 17 residues. V lost 0 bases to trimming and J lost 2 bases; unmatched junction nucleotides: 3.

The V call is TRBV27, the J call TRBJ2-2, with TRBD1 matching 7 bases. In germline, CDR1 is MNHEY, CDR2 SMNVEV (reference sequence). The CDR3 loop spans 15 amino acids. The V gene end was trimmed by 6 bases and the J gene end by 5 bases; junction bases not matched to a gene: 9. CDR3 bases: TGTGCCAGCAGCCCCGGGACAGTTTTTACCGGGGAGCTGTTTTTT. Protein sequence: CASSPGTVFTGELFF.